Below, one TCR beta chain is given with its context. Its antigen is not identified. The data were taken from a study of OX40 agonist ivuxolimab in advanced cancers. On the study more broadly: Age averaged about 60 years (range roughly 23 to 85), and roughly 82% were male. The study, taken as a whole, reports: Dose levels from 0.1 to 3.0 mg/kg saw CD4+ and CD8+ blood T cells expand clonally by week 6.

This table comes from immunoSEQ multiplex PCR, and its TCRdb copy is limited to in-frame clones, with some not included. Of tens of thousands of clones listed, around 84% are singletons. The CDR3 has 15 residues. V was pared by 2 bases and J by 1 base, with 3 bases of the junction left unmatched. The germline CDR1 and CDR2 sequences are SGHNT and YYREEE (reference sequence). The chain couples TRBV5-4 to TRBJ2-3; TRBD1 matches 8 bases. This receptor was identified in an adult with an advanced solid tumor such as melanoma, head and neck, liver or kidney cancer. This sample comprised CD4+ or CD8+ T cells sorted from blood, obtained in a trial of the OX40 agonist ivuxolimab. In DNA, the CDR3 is TGTGCCAGCAGCTTCGACAGGGGTCGCACAGATACGCAGTATTTT. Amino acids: CASSFDRGRTDTQYF.